This TCR beta chain derives from a study of blood T cell repertoires in COVID-19. The wider study: The cDNA or gDNA used as material had been derived from T cells, B-cell-depleted T cells, or PBMCs.

Original methodology: Amplification with reference gene primers provided the estimates of nucleated cell counts. The assay was immunoSEQ multiplex PCR, and TCRdb's table has in-frame clones only and misses some. From that table come the V and J calls and clone size; the DNA was used to work out D and trimming. The table has about 230,000 clones, approximately 90% seen once. The CDR3 spans 16 residues. V lost 6 bases and J lost 6; bases outside the gene matches: 14. From germline, CDR1 is MNHEY and CDR2 SVGEGT. Followed over time, Seattle patients had been enrolled while infection was active. This TCR was sampled from a man between 45 and 60 years old with COVID-19, enrolled during active disease. The chain joins TRBV6-2 or TRBV6-3 to TRBJ1-2; 9 bases are shared with TRBD1. Input material: peripheral blood. The DNA of the CDR3 is TGTGCCAGCAGCCAAGGACCCCCACGGGACAGGGATGGCTACACCTTC. Amino acids: CASSQGPPRDRDGYTF.